This T cell receptor beta chain was identified during a study of cytotoxic CD8 clonotypes in ibrutinib-treated CLL. CDR3 length equals 11 residues. Germline CDR1 reads SQVTM; CDR2 reads ANQGSEA. Trimming took off 5 bases at V and 9 bases at J, with 14 bases between the two ends. Here immunoSEQ multiplex PCR was the method, and the copy in TCRdb shows in-frame clones only, minus some. Of some 150,000 clones in the sample, around three quarters were seen once. The chain joins TRBV29-1 to TRBJ2-7; no firm D call. The sequencing used PBMCs, collected after 12 months of ibrutinib treatment. This TCR derives from a human donor with chronic lymphocytic leukemia. The CDR3 DNA follows: TGCAGCGTTAAACAGTTTCCGTGGCAGTACTTC. Protein: CSVKQFPWQYF.